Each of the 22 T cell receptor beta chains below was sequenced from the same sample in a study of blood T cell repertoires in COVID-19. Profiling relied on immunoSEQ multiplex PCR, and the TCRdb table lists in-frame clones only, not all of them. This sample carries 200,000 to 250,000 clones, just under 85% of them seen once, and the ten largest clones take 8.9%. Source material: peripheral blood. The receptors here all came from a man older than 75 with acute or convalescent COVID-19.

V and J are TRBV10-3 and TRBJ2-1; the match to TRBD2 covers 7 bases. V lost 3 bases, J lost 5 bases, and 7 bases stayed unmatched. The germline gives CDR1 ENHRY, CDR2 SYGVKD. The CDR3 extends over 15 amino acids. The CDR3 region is CAISDLGTIDNEQFF. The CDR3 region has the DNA TGTGCCATCAGTGATTTGGGGACTATAGACAATGAGCAGTTCTTC.

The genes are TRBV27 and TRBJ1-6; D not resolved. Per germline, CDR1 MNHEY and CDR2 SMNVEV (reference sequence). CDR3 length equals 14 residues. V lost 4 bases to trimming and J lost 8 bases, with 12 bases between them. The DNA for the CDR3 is TGTGCCAGCAGTTACCGACTAAGGGATTCACCCCTCCACTTT. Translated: CASSYRLRDSPLHF.

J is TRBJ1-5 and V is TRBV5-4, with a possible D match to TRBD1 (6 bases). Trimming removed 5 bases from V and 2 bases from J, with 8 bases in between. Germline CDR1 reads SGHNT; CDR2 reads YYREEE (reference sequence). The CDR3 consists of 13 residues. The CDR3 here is CASSSGGNQPQHF. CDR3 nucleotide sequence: TGTGCCAGCAGTTCAGGGGGCAATCAGCCCCAGCATTTT.

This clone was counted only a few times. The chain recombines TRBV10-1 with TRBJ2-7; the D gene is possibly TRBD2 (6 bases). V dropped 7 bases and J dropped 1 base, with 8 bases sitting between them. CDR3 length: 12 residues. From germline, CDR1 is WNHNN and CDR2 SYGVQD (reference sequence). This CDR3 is CASIAESYEQYF. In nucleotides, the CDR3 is TGCGCCAGCATAGCGGAGTCCTACGAGCAGTACTTC.

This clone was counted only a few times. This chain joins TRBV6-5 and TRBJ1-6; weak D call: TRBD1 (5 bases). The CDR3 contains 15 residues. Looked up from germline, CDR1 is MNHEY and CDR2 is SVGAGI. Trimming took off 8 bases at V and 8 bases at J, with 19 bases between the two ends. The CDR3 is CASRNGGNFHSPLHF. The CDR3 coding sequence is TGTGCCAGCCGGAACGGGGGGAATTTTCATTCACCCCTCCACTTT.

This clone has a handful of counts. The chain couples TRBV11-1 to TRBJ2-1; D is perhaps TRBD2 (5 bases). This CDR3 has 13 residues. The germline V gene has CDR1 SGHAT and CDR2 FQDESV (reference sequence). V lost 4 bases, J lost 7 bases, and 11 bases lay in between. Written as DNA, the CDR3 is TGTGCCAGCAGCTCGGACTTCAGTAATGAGCAGTTCTTC. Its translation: CASSSDFSNEQFF.

The CDR3 bases are TGTGCCAGCAGTATCCCGGGACAGGGAGGGGGGTCACCCCTCCACTTT. Its protein product is CASSIPGQGGGSPLHF. V gene TRBV28 combines with J gene TRBJ1-6; 9 positions agree with TRBD1. V was clipped by 5 bases and J by 10 bases; unmatched bases: 12. The CDR3 loop spans 16 amino acids. The germline V gene has CDR1 MDHEN and CDR2 SYDVKM.

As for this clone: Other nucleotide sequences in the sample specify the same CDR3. CDR3 in DNA: TGTGCCAGCAGTTCCGAGTACGAGCAGTACTTC. Translating gives CASSSEYEQYF. The chain joins TRBV28 to TRBJ2-7, with no clear D. Per the germline V gene, CDR1 is MDHEN and CDR2 is SYDVKM. The CDR3 extends over 11 amino acids. Trimming left V 4 bases short and J 4 bases short, with 5 bases between.

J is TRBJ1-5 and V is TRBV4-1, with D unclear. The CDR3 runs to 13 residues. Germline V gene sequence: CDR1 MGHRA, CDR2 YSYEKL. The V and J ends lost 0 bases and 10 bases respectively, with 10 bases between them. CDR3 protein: CASSQERGSPQHF. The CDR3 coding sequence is TGCGCCAGCAGCCAAGAGCGAGGATCCCCCCAGCATTTT.

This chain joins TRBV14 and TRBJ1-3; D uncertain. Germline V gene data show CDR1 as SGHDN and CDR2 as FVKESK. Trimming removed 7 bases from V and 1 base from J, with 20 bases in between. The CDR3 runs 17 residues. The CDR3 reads CASKQTPFPLSGNTIYF. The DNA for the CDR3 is TGTGCCAGCAAACAAACCCCTTTTCCTCTTTCTGGAAACACCATATATTTT.

DNA for the CDR3: TGTGCCAGCAGAGTCCATCAGGGGGTTGGCACTGAAGCTTTCTTT. This encodes CASRVHQGVGTEAFF. The V gene is TRBV2, the J gene TRBJ1-1, with 7 bases aligning to TRBD1. After removal of 6 bases from V and 4 bases from J, the junction contained 11 bases not matched to a gene. The germline V gene has CDR1 SNHLY and CDR2 FYNNEI. The CDR3 has 15 amino acids.

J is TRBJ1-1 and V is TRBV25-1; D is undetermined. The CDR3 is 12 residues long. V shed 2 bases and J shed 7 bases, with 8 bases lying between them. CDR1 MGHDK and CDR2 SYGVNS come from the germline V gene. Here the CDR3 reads CASSERLGEAFF. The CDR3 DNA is TGTGCCAGCAGTGAAAGACTCGGTGAAGCTTTCTTT.

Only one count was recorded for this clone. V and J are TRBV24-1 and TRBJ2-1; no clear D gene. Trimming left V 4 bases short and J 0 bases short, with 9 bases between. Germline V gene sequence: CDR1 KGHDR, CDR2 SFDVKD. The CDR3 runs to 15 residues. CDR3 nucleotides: TGTGCCACCAGTGAAACCGGGTCCTCCTACAATGAGCAGTTCTTC. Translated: CATSETGSSYNEQFF.

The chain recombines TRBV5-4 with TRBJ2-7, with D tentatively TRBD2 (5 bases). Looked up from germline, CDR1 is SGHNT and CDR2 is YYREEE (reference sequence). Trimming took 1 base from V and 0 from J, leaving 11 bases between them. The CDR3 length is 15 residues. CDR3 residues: CASSLSGSFSYEQYF. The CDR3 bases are TGTGCCAGCAGCTTGAGCGGCTCGTTCTCCTACGAGCAGTACTTC.

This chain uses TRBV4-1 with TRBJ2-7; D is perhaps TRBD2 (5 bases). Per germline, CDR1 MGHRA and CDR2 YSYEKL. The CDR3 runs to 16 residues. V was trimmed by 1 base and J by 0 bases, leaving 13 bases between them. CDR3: CASSQGLAQSSYEQYF. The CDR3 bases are TGCGCCAGCAGCCAAGGGCTAGCTCAGAGCTCCTACGAGCAGTACTTC.

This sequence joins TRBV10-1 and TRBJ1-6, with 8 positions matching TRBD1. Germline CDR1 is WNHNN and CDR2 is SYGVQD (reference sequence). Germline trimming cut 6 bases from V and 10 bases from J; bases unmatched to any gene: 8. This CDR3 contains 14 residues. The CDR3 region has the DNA TGCGCCAGCAGGTTGGACAGGGCGGACTCACCCCTCCACTTT. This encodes CASRLDRADSPLHF.

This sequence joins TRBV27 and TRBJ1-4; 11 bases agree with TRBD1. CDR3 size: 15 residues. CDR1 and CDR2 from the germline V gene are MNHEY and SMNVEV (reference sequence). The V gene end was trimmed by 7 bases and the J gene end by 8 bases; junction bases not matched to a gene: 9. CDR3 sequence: CASTTPGTGGEKLFF. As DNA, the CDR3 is TGTGCCAGCACAACCCCCGGGACAGGGGGGGAAAAACTGTTTTTT. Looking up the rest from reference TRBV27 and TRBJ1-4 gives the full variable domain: EAQVTQNPRYLITVTGKKLTVTCSQNMNHEYMSWYRQDPGLGLRQIYYSMNVEVTDKGDVPEGYKVSRKEKRNFPLILESPSPNQTSLYFCASTTPGTGGEKLFFGSGTQLSVL.

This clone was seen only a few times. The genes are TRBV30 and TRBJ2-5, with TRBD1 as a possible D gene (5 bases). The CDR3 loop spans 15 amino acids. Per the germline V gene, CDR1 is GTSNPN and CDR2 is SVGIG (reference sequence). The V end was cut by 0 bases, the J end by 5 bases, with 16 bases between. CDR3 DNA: TGTGCCTGGAGTGTACCCAGGGCCCCCGGGGAGACCCAGTACTTC. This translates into CAWSVPRAPGETQYF.

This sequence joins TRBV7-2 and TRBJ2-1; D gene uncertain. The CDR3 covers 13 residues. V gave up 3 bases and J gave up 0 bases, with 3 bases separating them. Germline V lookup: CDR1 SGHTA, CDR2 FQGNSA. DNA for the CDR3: TGTGCCAGCAGCTTTCTCTCCTACAATGAGCAGTTCTTC. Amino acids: CASSFLSYNEQFF.

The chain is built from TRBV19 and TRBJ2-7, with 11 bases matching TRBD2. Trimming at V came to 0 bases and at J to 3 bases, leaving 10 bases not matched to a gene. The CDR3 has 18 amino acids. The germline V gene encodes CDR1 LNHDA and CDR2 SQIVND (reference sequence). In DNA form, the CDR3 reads TGTGCCAGTAGTATAGAAACTAGCGGGAGTCGTGGGTTCTACGAGCAGTACTTC. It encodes CASSIETSGSRGFYEQYF. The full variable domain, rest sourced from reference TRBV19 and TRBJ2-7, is DGGITQSPKYLFRKEGQNVTLSCEQNLNHDAMYWYRQDPGQGLRLIYYSQIVNDFQKGDIAEGYSVSREKKESFPLTVTSAQKNPTAFYLCASSIETSGSRGFYEQYFGPGTRLTVT.

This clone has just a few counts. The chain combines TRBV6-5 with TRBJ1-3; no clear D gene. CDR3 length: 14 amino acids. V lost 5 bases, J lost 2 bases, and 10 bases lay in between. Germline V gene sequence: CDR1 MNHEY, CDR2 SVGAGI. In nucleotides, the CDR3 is TGTGCCAGCAGTCGCGGCACAACTGGAAACACCATATATTTT. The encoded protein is CASSRGTTGNTIYF.

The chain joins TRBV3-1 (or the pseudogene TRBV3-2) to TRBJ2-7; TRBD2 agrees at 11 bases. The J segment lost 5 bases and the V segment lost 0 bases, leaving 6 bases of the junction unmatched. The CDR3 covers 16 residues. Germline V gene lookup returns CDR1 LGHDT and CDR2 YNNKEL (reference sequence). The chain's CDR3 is CASSQELAGGLHEQYF. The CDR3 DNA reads TGTGCCAGCAGCCAAGAATTAGCGGGGGGGCTCCACGAGCAGTACTTC.